This T cell receptor (beta chain) derives from a study of T-cell memory formation after mild COVID-19. Overall study findings and caveats: For second-wave clones that peaked at day 37, SARS-CoV-2 specificity went unverified. Within pre-infection memory, some responding clones were found, suggesting cross-reactive memory joined. Among CD4+ contracting clones, most were CM and EM, and CD8+ ones EMRA. Clones contracting day 15 to 85 were balanced CD4/CD8; later expanders leaned CD4+.

On this clonotype: The antigen remains undetermined.

Per the germline V gene, CDR1 is DFQATT and CDR2 is SNEGSKA (reference sequence). The CDR3 spans 18 residues. V gave up 1 base and J gave up 6 bases; unmatched junction bases: 13. One entry per CDR3 protein results from TCRdb running MiXCR on the 5' RACE reads. The sample gives 530,000 or so distinct CDR3 sequences, 15% to 20% of which show up once; about 7.4% is in the top ten. The chain has TRBV20-1 and TRBJ2-3, with TRBD2 matching 13 bases. The sequencing input was PBMCs or a T cell subset sorted from them (not recorded which). The TCR was taken from an adult woman who had mild COVID-19 (a few samples of this study predate the infection). Cell type and time point are not known. The CDR3 DNA reads as TGCAGTGCTAGAGTGGTCGTACGGACTAGCGGGAGAACTGATACGCAGTATTTT. Amino acids: CSARVVVRTSGRTDTQYF.